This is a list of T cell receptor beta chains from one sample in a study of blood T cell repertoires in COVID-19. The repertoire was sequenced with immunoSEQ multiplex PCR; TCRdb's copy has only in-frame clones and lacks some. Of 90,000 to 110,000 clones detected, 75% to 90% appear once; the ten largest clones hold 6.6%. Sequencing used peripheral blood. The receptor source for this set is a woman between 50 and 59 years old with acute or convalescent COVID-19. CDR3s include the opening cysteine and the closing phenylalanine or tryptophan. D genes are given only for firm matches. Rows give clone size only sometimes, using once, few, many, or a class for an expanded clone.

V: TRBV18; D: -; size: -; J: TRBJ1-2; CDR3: CASSPPARVDNGYTF; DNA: TGTGCCAGCTCACCACCGGCCAGGGTAGACAATGGCTACACCTTC
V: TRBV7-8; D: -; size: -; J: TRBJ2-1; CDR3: CASSLRALEDEQFF; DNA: TGTGCCAGCAGCCTGAGGGCCCTGGAGGATGAGCAGTTCTTC
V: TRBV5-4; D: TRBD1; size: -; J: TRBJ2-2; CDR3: CASSVKGQGNTGELFF; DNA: TGTGCCAGCAGCGTAAAAGGACAGGGAAACACCGGGGAGCTGTTTTTT
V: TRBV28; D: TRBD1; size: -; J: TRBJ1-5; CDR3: CASSFYRGENQPQHF; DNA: TGTGCCAGCAGTTTCTACAGGGGGGAAAATCAGCCCCAGCATTTT
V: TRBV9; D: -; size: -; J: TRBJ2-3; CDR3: CASGGLGSSTDTQYF; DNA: TGTGCCAGTGGCGGCTTAGGTTCCAGCACAGATACGCAGTATTTT
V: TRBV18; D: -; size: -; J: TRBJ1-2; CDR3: CASSPRPGLDYGYTF; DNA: TGTGCCAGCTCACCACGTCCAGGGCTTGACTATGGCTACACCTTC
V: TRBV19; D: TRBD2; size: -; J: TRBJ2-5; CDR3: CASSHNGAGGYQETQYF; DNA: TGTGCCAGTAGCCATAACGGAGCGGGGGGGTACCAAGAGACCCAGTACTTC
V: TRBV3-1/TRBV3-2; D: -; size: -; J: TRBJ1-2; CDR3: CASSPGIGYTF; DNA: TGTGCCAGCAGCCCCGGGATTGGCTACACCTTC
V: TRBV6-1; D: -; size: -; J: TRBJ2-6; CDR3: CASSEQGLTSGANVLTF; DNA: TGTGCCAGCAGTGAACAGGGGTTAACCTCTGGGGCCAACGTCCTGACTTTC
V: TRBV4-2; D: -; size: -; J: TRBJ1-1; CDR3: CASSQDSTEAFF; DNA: TGTGCCAGCAGCCAAGATTCTACTGAAGCTTTCTTT
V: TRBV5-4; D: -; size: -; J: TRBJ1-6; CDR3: CASSLSPSGVNSPLHF; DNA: TGTGCCAGCAGCTTGTCTCCCTCTGGAGTTAATTCACCCCTCCACTTT
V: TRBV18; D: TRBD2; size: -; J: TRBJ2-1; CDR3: CASSHPGRDEQFF; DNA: TGTGCCAGCTCTCATCCGGGGAGGGATGAGCAGTTCTTC
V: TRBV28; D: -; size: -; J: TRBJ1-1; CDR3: CASSLKSLTEAFF; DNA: TGTGCCAGCAGTTTAAAAAGCTTGACTGAAGCTTTCTTT
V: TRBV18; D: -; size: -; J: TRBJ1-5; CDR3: CASSRETNRRPQHF; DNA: TGTGCCAGCTCACGAGAAACTAACAGGAGGCCCCAGCATTTT
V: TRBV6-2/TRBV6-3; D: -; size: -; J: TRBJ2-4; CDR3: CASSPPGGIAKNIQYF; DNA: TGTGCCAGCAGCCCCCCCGGGGGAATAGCCAAAAACATTCAGTACTTC
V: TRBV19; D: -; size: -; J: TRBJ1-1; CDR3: CASSAQGMNTEAFF; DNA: TGTGCCAGTAGTGCCCAGGGTATGAACACTGAAGCTTTCTTT
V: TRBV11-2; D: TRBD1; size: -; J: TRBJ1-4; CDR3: CASLSNPGQGNEKLFF; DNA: TGTGCCAGCCTATCTAACCCGGGACAGGGAAATGAAAAACTGTTTTTT
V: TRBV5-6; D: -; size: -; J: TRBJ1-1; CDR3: CASSFLTVNTEAFF; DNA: TGTGCCAGCAGCTTCCTGACAGTGAACACTGAAGCTTTCTTT
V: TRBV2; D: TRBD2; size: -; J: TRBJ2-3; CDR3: CASSSERGRTDTQYF; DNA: TGTGCCAGCAGTTCCGAGCGGGGGCGCACAGATACGCAGTATTTT
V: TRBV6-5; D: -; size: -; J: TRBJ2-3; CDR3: CATSRGNTDTQYF; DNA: TGTGCCACCTCCAGGGGAAACACAGATACGCAGTATTTT
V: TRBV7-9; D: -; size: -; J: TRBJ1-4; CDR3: CASSFGQRNEKLFF; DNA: TGTGCCAGCAGCTTCGGACAGCGTAATGAAAAACTGTTTTTT
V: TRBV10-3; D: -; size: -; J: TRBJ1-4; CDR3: CAISENAGGKLFF; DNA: TGTGCCATCAGTGAAAATGCAGGAGGTAAACTGTTTTTT
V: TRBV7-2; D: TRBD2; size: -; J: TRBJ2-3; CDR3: CASSLAPRTSEYF; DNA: TGTGCCAGCAGCTTAGCGCCGAGGACTAGTGAGTATTTT
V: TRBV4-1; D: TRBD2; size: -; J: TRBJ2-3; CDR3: CASSQSPLAGITDTQYF; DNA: TGCGCCAGCAGCCAATCGCCTTTAGCGGGAATCACAGATACGCAGTATTTT
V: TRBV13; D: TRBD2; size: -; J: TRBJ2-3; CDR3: CASSSPRAGGRDTQYF; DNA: TGTGCCAGCAGCTCTCCCCGAGCGGGGGGGCGGGATACGCAGTATTTT
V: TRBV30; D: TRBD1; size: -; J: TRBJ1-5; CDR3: CAWAGTANQPQHF; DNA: TGTGCCTGGGCCGGGACAGCCAATCAGCCCCAGCATTTT
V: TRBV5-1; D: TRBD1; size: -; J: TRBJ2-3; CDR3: CASSLGTGADTQYF; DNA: TGCGCCAGCAGCTTAGGGACAGGGGCAGATACGCAGTATTTT
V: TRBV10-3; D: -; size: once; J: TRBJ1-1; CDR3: CAISESQGNTEAFF; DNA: TGTGCCATCAGTGAGTCACAGGGGAACACTGAAGCTTTCTTT
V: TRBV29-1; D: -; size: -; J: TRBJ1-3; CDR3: CSVEGHSSGNTIYF; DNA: TGCAGCGTCGAAGGCCACAGCTCTGGAAACACCATATATTTT
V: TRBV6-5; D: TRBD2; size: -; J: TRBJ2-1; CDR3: CASSYSAGGPYNEQFF; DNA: TGTGCCAGCAGTTACTCGGCGGGGGGCCCCTACAATGAGCAGTTCTTC
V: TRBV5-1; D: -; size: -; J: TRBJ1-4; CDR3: CASSLETVREKLFF; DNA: TGCGCCAGCAGCTTGGAGACAGTAAGAGAAAAACTGTTTTTT
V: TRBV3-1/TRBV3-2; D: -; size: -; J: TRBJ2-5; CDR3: CASSPGYRPETQYF; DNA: TGTGCCAGCAGCCCGGGGTATAGGCCAGAGACCCAGTACTTC
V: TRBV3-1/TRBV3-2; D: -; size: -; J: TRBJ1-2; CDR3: CASSQDLNLVGYTF; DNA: TGTGCCAGCAGCCAAGATTTGAATTTAGTTGGCTACACCTTC
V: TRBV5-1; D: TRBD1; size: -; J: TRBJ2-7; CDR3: CASSFDRDRDNEQYF; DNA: TGCGCCAGCAGCTTCGACCGGGACAGGGACAACGAGCAGTACTTC
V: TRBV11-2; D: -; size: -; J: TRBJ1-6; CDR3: CASSFGVEVNGSPLHF; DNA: TGTGCCAGCAGCTTCGGAGTGGAGGTCAATGGGTCACCCCTCCACTTT
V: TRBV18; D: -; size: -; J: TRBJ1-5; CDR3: CASSPGTGGNQPQHF; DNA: TGTGCCAGCTCACCAGGCACAGGAGGCAATCAGCCCCAGCATTTT
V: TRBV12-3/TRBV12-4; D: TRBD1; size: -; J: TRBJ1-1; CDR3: CASSLFGQAEAFF; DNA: TGTGCCAGCAGTTTATTTGGACAGGCTGAAGCTTTCTTT
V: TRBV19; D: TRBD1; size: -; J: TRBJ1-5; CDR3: CASSPQQGNQPQHF; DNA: TGTGCCAGTAGCCCCCAACAGGGGAATCAGCCCCAGCATTTT
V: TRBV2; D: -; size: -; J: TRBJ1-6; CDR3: CASSEAGDNSPLHF; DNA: TGTGCCAGCAGTGAAGCAGGGGATAATTCACCCCTCCACTTT
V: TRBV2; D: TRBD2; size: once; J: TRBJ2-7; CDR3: CASRRTSGYEQYF; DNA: TGTGCCAGCAGGAGGACTAGCGGCTACGAGCAGTACTTC
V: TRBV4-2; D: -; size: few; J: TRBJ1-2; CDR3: CASSPVGDTINYGYTF; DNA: TGTGCCAGCAGCCCAGTAGGGGACACGATTAACTATGGCTACACCTTC
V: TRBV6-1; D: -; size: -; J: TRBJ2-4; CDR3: CASSEVGIAKNIQYF; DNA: TGTGCCAGCAGTGAGGTCGGGATAGCCAAAAACATTCAGTACTTC
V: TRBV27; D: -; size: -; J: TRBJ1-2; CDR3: CASSLAGWGRRGGYTF; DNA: TGTGCCAGCAGTTTAGCGGGGTGGGGGAGGAGAGGCGGCTACACCTTC
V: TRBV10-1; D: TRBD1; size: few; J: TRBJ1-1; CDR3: CASRSTDRVTEAFF; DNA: TGCGCCAGCAGATCCACTGACAGGGTCACTGAAGCTTTCTTT